The 22 T cell receptor beta chains reported below all come from one sample, sequenced in a study of blood T cell repertoires in COVID-19. Sequencing was performed with immunoSEQ multiplex PCR; in TCRdb, only in-frame clones are kept and a portion is missing. This table holds 200,000 to 250,000 clones, about 84% found once. Source material: PBMCs or T cells enriched from blood (not recorded which). Receptors originate from a man in his sixties who had recovered from COVID-19.

This rearrangement joins TRBV25-1 to TRBJ2-2; D possibly corresponds to TRBD1 (6 bases). Looked up from germline, CDR1 is MGHDK and CDR2 is SYGVNS. The CDR3 has 15 residues. Trimming left V 2 bases short and J 6 bases short, with 13 bases between. The CDR3 nucleotides read TGTGCCAGCAGTGAAGGGGACAAGAATCCCGGGGAGCTGTTTTTT. Translating it yields CASSEGDKNPGELFF.

This chain links TRBV3-1 (or the pseudogene TRBV3-2) with TRBJ2-1; a possible D gene is TRBD1 (5 bases). Germline CDR1 is LGHDT and CDR2 is YNNKEL (reference sequence). The CDR3 sequence is 15 residues long. V shed 0 bases and J shed 2 bases, with 8 bases lying between them. The CDR3 region has the DNA TGTGCCAGCAGCCAAGATACAGGAACCTACAATGAGCAGTTCTTC. This gives the protein CASSQDTGTYNEQFF.

CDR3 sequence: CASSLVGQDQETQYF. The CDR3 bases are TGTGCCAGCAGCTTAGTAGGACAGGACCAAGAGACCCAGTACTTC. The V gene is TRBV11-1, the J gene TRBJ2-5; 7 nucleotides align to TRBD1. CDR1 and CDR2 (germline): SGHAT, FQDESV (reference sequence). V was pared by 1 base and J by 0 bases, with 2 bases of the junction left unmatched. The CDR3 spans 15 residues.

The chain links TRBV18 to TRBJ2-3; D remains unclear. Trimming pared 8 bases from V and 4 bases from J, leaving 13 bases between. CDR1 and CDR2 from the germline V gene are KGHSH and LQKENI. The CDR3 length is 13 residues. CDR3 amino acids: CASARSASDTQYF. The CDR3 coding sequence is TGTGCCAGCGCACGTTCAGCGTCAGATACGCAGTATTTT.

This chain links TRBV19 with TRBJ1-1; D call uncertain. The CDR3 totals 16 residues. Between the trimmed V and J ends, which lost 1 base and 1 base, there was a span of 13 bases. Looked up from germline, CDR1 is LNHDA and CDR2 is SQIVND (reference sequence). CDR3 DNA: TGTGCCAGTAGTATAGGGCCGGGTAGTACGAACACTGAAGCTTTCTTT. It is translated as CASSIGPGSTNTEAFF.

This rearrangement joins TRBV10-3 to TRBJ2-2, with D maybe TRBD2 (5 bases). Trimming left V 0 bases short and J 6 bases short, with 11 bases between. Looked up from germline, CDR1 is ENHRY and CDR2 is SYGVKD. The CDR3 covers 15 residues. The CDR3 region has the DNA TGTGCCATCAGTGAGTCCCGGGGAGAAGCCGGGGAGCTGTTTTTT. Residues: CAISESRGEAGELFF.

The chain recombines TRBV4-3 with TRBJ1-2; 11 nucleotides agree with TRBD1. V lost 6 bases to trimming and J lost 4 bases; unmatched junction nucleotides: 10. CDR3 length: 16 amino acids. The germline gives CDR1 LGHNA, CDR2 YSLEER. CDR3 in DNA: TGCGCCAGCAGTCAAATCCCGGGACAGGGGGTCTATGGCTACACCTTC. As protein: CASSQIPGQGVYGYTF.

The V call is TRBV7-2, the J call TRBJ1-2, with D perhaps TRBD1 (6 bases). Per germline, CDR1 SGHTA and CDR2 FQGNSA. The CDR3 runs 13 residues. V was shortened by 3 bases and J by 5 bases, with 10 bases between the two germline ends. CDR3 DNA: TGTGCCAGCAGCTTGGCAGGACAGTATGGCTACACCTTC. Protein: CASSLAGQYGYTF.

The V gene is TRBV16, the J gene TRBJ1-1; TRBD1 matches 9 bases. V was clipped by 5 bases and J by 2 bases; unmatched bases: 9. Germline V gene lookup returns CDR1 KGHSY and CDR2 FQNENV. The CDR3 has 16 residues. For the CDR3, the DNA is TGTGCCAGCAGCTTAAACAGGGGGCGAGGAAACACTGAAGCTTTCTTT. Translating it yields CASSLNRGRGNTEAFF.

This chain joins TRBV30 and TRBJ2-2; D unclear. Germline values: CDR1 GTSNPN, CDR2 SVGIG (reference sequence). Trimming removed 2 bases from V and 8 bases from J, with 9 bases in between. The CDR3 loop spans 12 amino acids. CDR3 sequence: CAWSIVEGELFF. Written as DNA, the CDR3 is TGTGCCTGGAGTATCGTCGAGGGGGAGCTGTTTTTT.

V is TRBV7-2 and J is TRBJ2-7; 8 bases are a match to TRBD1. Germline V CDR1 and CDR2: SGHTA, FQGNSA. The V and J ends lost 6 bases and 6 bases, in that order; junction bases with no gene match: 13. The CDR3 is 15 amino acids. CDR3 amino acids: CASSQRTGRFGEQYF. The CDR3, as DNA: TGTGCCAGCAGTCAAAGGACAGGGCGTTTTGGCGAGCAGTACTTC.

The chain has TRBV5-8 and TRBJ2-5, with 8 bases identical to TRBD1. The trim removed 4 bases at V and 3 bases at J, leaving 8 bases unmatched. Germline loops: CDR1 SGHTS, CDR2 YDEGEE. The CDR3 sequence is 15 residues long. The CDR3 is CASSTRTGSEETQYF. In DNA form, the CDR3 reads TGTGCCAGCAGCACGCGGACAGGGTCGGAAGAGACCCAGTACTTC. The full variable domain, completed using reference TRBV5-8 and TRBJ2-5, is EAGVTQSPTHLIKTRGQQATLRCSPISGHTSVYWYQQALGLGLQFLLWYDEGEERNRGNFPPRFSGRQFPNYSSELNVNALELEDSALYLCASSTRTGSEETQYFGPGTRLLVL.

CDR3 region: CASSLAPGQGIGELFF. Here the CDR3 DNA reads TGTGCCAGCAGCTTAGCTCCGGGACAGGGCATCGGGGAGCTGTTTTTT. The chain employs TRBV13 and TRBJ2-2; 9 nucleotides agree with TRBD1. The CDR3 loop spans 16 amino acids. The germline V gene has CDR1 PRHDT and CDR2 FYEKMQ (reference sequence). Trimming at V came to 1 base and at J to 7 bases, leaving 7 bases not matched to a gene.

In this sample, this clone turned up once. The V call is TRBV11-3, the J call TRBJ2-7; a weak D match, TRBD1 (6 bases). The CDR3 consists of 13 residues. V was pared by 1 base and J by 4 bases, with 8 bases between. Germline V CDR1 and CDR2: SGHNT, YENEEA. The CDR3 nucleotides are TGTGCCAGCAGCTTAGCAGGGGATTACGAGCAGTACTTC. Amino acids: CASSLAGDYEQYF.

V gene TRBV15 combines with J gene TRBJ2-1; 8 positions agree with TRBD1. Germline CDR1 is LNHNV and CDR2 is YYDKDF (reference sequence). After removal of 0 bases from V and 5 bases from J, the junction contained 3 bases not matched to a gene. CDR3 length: 15 residues. The CDR3 loop is CATSREQGGNNEQFF. In DNA form, the CDR3 reads TGTGCCACCAGCAGAGAACAGGGGGGCAACAATGAGCAGTTCTTC.

V gene TRBV3-1 (or the pseudogene TRBV3-2) combines with J gene TRBJ2-2; weak D call: TRBD2 (6 bases). The germline CDR1 and CDR2 sequences are LGHDT and YNNKEL (reference sequence). V shed 4 bases and J shed 2 bases, with 8 bases lying between them. CDR3 length: 14 residues. CDR3 protein: CASSPGGNTGELFF. CDR3 nucleotide sequence: TGTGCCAGCAGCCCCGGGGGAAACACCGGGGAGCTGTTTTTT.

The chain couples TRBV3-1 (or the pseudogene TRBV3-2) to TRBJ1-1, with TRBD1 as a possible D gene (6 bases). Trimming removed 3 bases from V and 0 bases from J, with 11 bases in between. Germline V gives CDR1 LGHDT, CDR2 YNNKEL (reference sequence). This CDR3 contains 15 residues. CDR3 sequence: CASSHSGTMNTEAFF. The CDR3 coding sequence is TGTGCCAGCAGCCATTCCGGGACAATGAACACTGAAGCTTTCTTT.

The chain combines TRBV2 with TRBJ2-3, with 9 bases that match TRBD1. Germline CDR1 SNHLY, CDR2 FYNNEI. The V segment lost 5 bases and the J segment 6 bases; nucleotides outside the gene matches: 6. The CDR3 runs 14 residues. CDR3 sequence reads: CASSQDRGRDTQYF. The CDR3 DNA follows: TGTGCCAGCAGTCAGGACAGGGGACGGGATACGCAGTATTTT.

Turning to this clone: Sequence at one end of the junction differs from germline and may be a read error. The chain couples TRBV7-7 to TRBJ2-5; 9 nucleotides line up with TRBD2. This CDR3 has 16 residues. CDR1 and CDR2 (germline): SSHAT, FNYEAQ (reference sequence). Written as DNA, the CDR3 is TGTGCTAGCAGCCGTGGGTTAGCGGGGGTCCAAGAGACCCAGTACTTC. It specifies CASSRGLAGVQETQYF.

V is TRBV12-3 or TRBV12-4 and J is TRBJ1-1; unclear D gene. This CDR3 comprises 13 residues. V was trimmed by 3 bases and J by 3 bases, leaving 8 bases between them. CDR3 nucleotide sequence: TGTGCCAGCAGTTTTCGGGTGGACACTGAAGCTTTCTTT. Translating gives CASSFRVDTEAFF.

A single count supports this clone. The J gene is TRBJ2-7, the V gene TRBV6-5, with 9 bases matching TRBD1. CDR1 and CDR2 from the germline V gene are MNHEY and SVGAGI. This CDR3 is 14 amino acids long. V lost 6 bases and J lost 6; bases outside the gene matches: 9. The CDR3 loop reads CASSVRDREFEQYF. The CDR3 bases are TGTGCCAGCAGCGTACGGGACAGGGAATTCGAGCAGTACTTC.

This chain connects TRBV5-1 to TRBJ2-2, with 7 bases fitting TRBD1. Germline CDR1 SGHRS, CDR2 YFSETQ. The CDR3 has 15 amino acids. J gave up 3 bases and V 6 bases, and 8 bases lay outside the gene matches. CDR3 DNA sequence: TGCGCCAGCATTCCCGGGACAGCTTACACCGGGGAGCTGTTTTTT. As protein: CASIPGTAYTGELFF.